This T cell receptor beta chain came from a study of cytomegalovirus exposure and HLA in healthy donors. The CDR3 length is 15 residues. Looked up from germline, CDR1 is SGHNT and CDR2 is YYREEE (reference sequence). The V gene lost 4 bases and the J gene lost 5 bases, with 15 bases spanning the gap. Whole-study results and caveats: In a later analysis, the majority of CMV-associated beta chains seemingly showed HLA restriction. Earlier analysis yielded a pattern in which most TCR beta V segments were productive about 90% or about 30% of the time. Likely technical artifact: a cluster of highly shared sequence variants.

Concerning this clone: What it binds is unknown.

The PCR contained 60 Vbeta and 13 Jbeta primers. Profiled with immunoSEQ multiplex PCR; TCRdb holds only in-frame clones, not every one. The sample gives some 140,000 clones, around four fifths of which show up once; about 7.4% is in the top ten. V usage is TRBV5-4 and J usage is TRBJ2-2, with D maybe TRBD2 (6 bases). This receptor was obtained from a woman aged 45 to 65 in good health and CMV-seropositive. Material for sequencing was PBMCs. CDR3 DNA: TGTGCCAGCAGCGGGTCTTCGCGGGGTACCGGGGAGCTGTTTTTT. Translated, it gives CASSGSSRGTGELFF.